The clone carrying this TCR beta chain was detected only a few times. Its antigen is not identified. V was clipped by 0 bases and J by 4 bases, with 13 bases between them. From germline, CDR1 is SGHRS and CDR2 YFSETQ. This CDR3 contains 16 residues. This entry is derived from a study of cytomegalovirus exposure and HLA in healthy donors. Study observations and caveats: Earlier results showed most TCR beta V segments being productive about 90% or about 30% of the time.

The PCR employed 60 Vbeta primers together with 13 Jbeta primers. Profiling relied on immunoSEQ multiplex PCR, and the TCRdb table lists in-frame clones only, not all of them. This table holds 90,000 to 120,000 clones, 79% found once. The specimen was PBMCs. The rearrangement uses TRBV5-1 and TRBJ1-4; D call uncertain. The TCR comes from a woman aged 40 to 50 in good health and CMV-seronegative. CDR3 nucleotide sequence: TGCGCCAGCAGCTTGGTTGAGGGAGGTCTTAATGAAAAACTGTTTTTT. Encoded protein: CASSLVEGGLNEKLFF.